Sequencing of this T cell receptor (beta chain) was carried out in a study of blood T cell repertoires in COVID-19. At the level of the study: The United States, Italy and Spain provided the acute and convalescent COVID-19 samples. The analysed material was cDNA or gDNA that came from T cells, B-cell-depleted T cells, or PBMCs.

This clone was seen many times. Methods used by the authors: Using reference gene primer amplification, nucleated cell counts were estimated. Here immunoSEQ multiplex PCR was the method, and the copy in TCRdb shows in-frame clones only, minus some. The DNA gave D and trimming, while V, J and clone size come from that table. Of approximately 90,000 clones detected, about nine tenths appear once; the ten largest clones hold 1.5% to 2%. The sequence was obtained from a man aged 55 to 70 with acute or convalescent COVID-19. The sample consisted of peripheral blood.

The CDR3: CASILRGTGELFF. The CDR3 DNA reads TGTGCCAGCATCCTTAGGGGGACCGGGGAGCTGTTTTTT. This sequence joins TRBV7-9 and TRBJ2-2; D is possibly TRBD1 (6 bases). Germline V gives CDR1 SEHNR, CDR2 FQNEAQ (reference sequence). The CDR3 is made up of 13 amino acids. With 7 bases removed from V and 5 bases from J, the gap between germline ends came to 11 bases.